This T cell receptor beta chain was found in a study of blood T cell repertoires in COVID-19. Study overall: The United States, Italy and Spain supplied acute and convalescent COVID-19 samples. T cells, B-cell-depleted T cells, or PBMCs provided the cDNA or gDNA that served as material.

Per the original methods: Estimation of nucleated cell counts was performed using reference gene primer amplification. The method was immunoSEQ multiplex PCR; TCRdb's version includes in-frame clones alone and lacks a portion of them. The D gene and trimming were derived from the DNA, and the V and J assignments and clone size from that table. Among approximately 120,000 clones listed, around 85% were seen once. The germline V gene encodes CDR1 SGHVS and CDR2 FQNEAQ. CDR3 length equals 20 residues. Between the trimmed V and J ends, which lost 0 bases and 2 bases, there was a span of 23 bases. The J gene is TRBJ2-1, the V gene TRBV7-8; TRBD2 is a possible D gene (6 bases). This receptor was identified in a human donor in a cohort sampled during active COVID-19. The source material was peripheral blood. The CDR3 DNA reads as TGTGCCAGCAGCTTAGCGCGCCAAGCCATCCCGGGACTGCCCTACAATGAGCAGTTCTTC. Residues: CASSLARQAIPGLPYNEQFF.